A selection of T cell receptor beta chains follows, all from one sample in a study of T cells after yellow fever vaccination. TCRdb re-derived calls from the 5' RACE reads in MiXCR, one entry per CDR3 protein. The table includes approximately 510,000 distinct CDR3 sequences, roughly a fifth detected once. Material: PBMCs, obtained less than 25 days after the first yellow fever vaccination. Source of these receptors: a man younger than 35 who received the YFV17D yellow fever vaccine. The CDR3 runs from the conserved cysteine through the conserved F or W. Fields, in order: clone size, J gene, D gene, V gene, CDR3 length, CDR3 DNA, CDR3 protein. D genes are given only for firm matches. Some rows have no size entry. The others give once, few or many, or a class for an expanded clone.

few | TRBJ2-4 | . | TRBV29-1 | 12 | TGCAGCGTTGAATTGCAGCCCTCGACGCGGTACTTC | CSVELQPSTRYF
. | TRBJ1-2 | TRBD1 | TRBV11-2 | 14 | TGTGCCAGCAGCTTAAGGGGGCATTCAGATGGCTACACCTTC | CASSLRGHSDGYTF
. | TRBJ1-2 | . | TRBV2 | 12 | TGTGCCAGCACAGACGGTGGGTATGGCTACACCTTC | CASTDGGYGYTF
. | TRBJ2-3 | . | TRBV6-5 | 15 | TGTGCCAGCAGTTATTCTGGACTATTCACAGATACGCAGTATTTT | CASSYSGLFTDTQYF
few | TRBJ1-5 | . | TRBV5-1 | 13 | TGCGCCAGCAGCTTAGGGGGGACACAGCCCCAGCATTTT | CASSLGGTQPQHF
. | TRBJ2-7 | . | TRBV27 | 13 | TGTGCCAGCAGTTTAGACTATCCCTACGAGCAGTACTTC | CASSLDYPYEQYF
. | TRBJ1-2 | . | TRBV18 | 19 | TGTGCCAGCTCACCAATGGTGCAGTCAGCGGGGGAGACGGCTTATGGCTACACCTTC | CASSPMVQSAGETAYGYTF
many | TRBJ2-5 | TRBD1 | TRBV20-1 | 14 | TGCAGTGCTAGAAGGACAGGGGGCTTGGAGACCCAGTACTTC | CSARRTGGLETQYF
few | TRBJ2-1 | . | TRBV24-1 | 14 | TGTGCCACCAGTGATTTCACGAAGGGTAGTGAGCAGTTCTTC | CATSDFTKGSEQFF
. | TRBJ2-1 | TRBD1 | TRBV13 | 15 | TGTGCCAGCAGCTTATTTGGGACAGGGGGGTTGGATCAGTTCTTC | CASSLFGTGGLDQFF
. | TRBJ1-2 | . | TRBV29-1 | 14 | TGCAGCGTACAACCGGGCACCACTAACTATGGCTACACCTTC | CSVQPGTTNYGYTF
once | TRBJ1-3 | . | TRBV7-2 | 14 | TGTGCCAGCAGCACCCGGAGGTCTGGAAACACCATATATTTT | CASSTRRSGNTIYF
. | TRBJ2-1 | . | TRBV7-9 | 12 | TGTGCCAGCACCCAGGGGTTCGGTGAGCAGTTCTTC | CASTQGFGEQFF
. | TRBJ2-1 | TRBD2 | TRBV25-1 | 14 | TGTGCCAGCGGACTAGCGGGAATCTACAATGAGCAGTTCTTC | CASGLAGIYNEQFF
. | TRBJ2-4 | . | TRBV5-4 | 14 | TGTGCCAGCAGCTTGGAACAATGGGGAAACATTCAGTACTTC | CASSLEQWGNIQYF
. | TRBJ1-6 | . | TRBV4-1 | 20 | TGCGCCAGCAGCCAAGGCGGCAGGGATGGGGTGGGCTCCTATAATTCACCCCTCCACTTT | CASSQGGRDGVGSYNSPLHF
few | TRBJ2-3 | . | TRBV27 | 11 | TGTGCCAGCACCCCTAGCAGGAGTAGGTATTTT | CASTPSRSRYF
few | TRBJ2-2 | . | TRBV5-1 | 15 | TGCGCCAGCAGCTTGATTGTCGGGGGTGCCGGGGAGCTGTTTTTT | CASSLIVGGAGELFF
few | TRBJ1-6 | . | TRBV4-3 | 17 | TGCGCCAGCAGCCAAGAGGAACGACAGAAAGGAGATTCACCCCTCCACTTT | CASSQEERQKGDSPLHF
. | TRBJ2-5 | . | TRBV4-1 | 15 | TGCGCCAGCAGCCAGGACGGTGGGGAACAAGAGACCCAGTACTTC | CASSQDGGEQETQYF
many | TRBJ1-5 | TRBD1 | TRBV7-9 | 14 | TGTGCCAGCAGCCTTACAGGGGGAGGGCAGCCCCAGCATTTT | CASSLTGGGQPQHF
. | TRBJ2-2 | . | TRBV12-3/TRBV12-4 | 14 | TGTGCCAGCAGTCCCCAAGGTGGTACCGGGGAGCTGTTTTTT | CASSPQGGTGELFF
. | TRBJ1-2 | . | TRBV6-5 | 15 | TGTGCCAGCAGTTACTCGACTCAGGGGCACTATGGCTACACCTTC | CASSYSTQGHYGYTF
. | TRBJ2-5 | . | TRBV4-3 | 16 | TGCGCCAGCAGCCAAGTTGGTCCCCCAGGTCGGGAGACCCAGTACTTC | CASSQVGPPGRETQYF
many | TRBJ2-3 | . | TRBV5-1 | 14 | TGCGCCAGCAGCCGGGCCCCAGGATCAGATACGCAGTATTTT | CASSRAPGSDTQYF
. | TRBJ2-2 | TRBD1 | TRBV5-1 | 15 | TGCGCCAGCAGCTCGGGACAGGCAGAGACCGGGGAGCTGTTTTTT | CASSSGQAETGELFF
. | TRBJ2-2 | TRBD2 | TRBV29-1 | 15 | TGCAGCGTTGAACCTAGCGGGGGGGCAGCGGGGGAGCTGTTTTTT | CSVEPSGGAAGELFF
. | TRBJ2-2 | TRBD2 | TRBV7-9 | 15 | TGTGCCAGCACCCCCCTAGCGGGGGACGCCGGGGAGCTGTTTTTT | CASTPLAGDAGELFF
. | TRBJ2-2 | TRBD2 | TRBV20-1 | 14 | TGCAGTGCTCTAGCGGGGGGGCATGACGGGGAGCTGTTTTTT | CSALAGGHDGELFF
. | TRBJ2-3 | . | TRBV5-1 | 15 | TGCGCCAGCAGCGAAACAGGGACACGGACAGATACGCAGTATTTT | CASSETGTRTDTQYF
few | TRBJ2-3 | . | TRBV24-1 | 13 | TGTGCCACCAGTGCTCCACCGGTAGATACGCAGTATTTT | CATSAPPVDTQYF
. | TRBJ2-1 | TRBD2 | TRBV11-2 | 18 | TGTGCCAGCAGCTACCGTCCCGGGACTAGCGGGGGGGCCTATGAGCAGTTCTTC | CASSYRPGTSGGAYEQFF
. | TRBJ2-1 | . | TRBV5-4 | 15 | TGTGCCAGCAGCTTGGTGGCGAAATCCTACAATGAGCAGTTCTTC | CASSLVAKSYNEQFF
few | TRBJ1-2 | . | TRBV16 | 14 | TGTGCCAGCAGCCAATCGACAGCCATCTATGGCTACACCTTC | CASSQSTAIYGYTF
. | TRBJ1-1 | TRBD1 | TRBV4-1 | 13 | TGCGCCAGCAGCCCAATCGGGACAGATGAAGCTTTCTTT | CASSPIGTDEAFF
. | TRBJ2-2 | TRBD2 | TRBV6-1 | 15 | TGTGCCAGCAGTGAAGTTTCTAGCGGGGCCGGGGAGCTGTTTTTT | CASSEVSSGAGELFF
. | TRBJ2-6 | . | TRBV7-9 | 17 | TGTGCCAGCAGGTCGTCCAGGGTTCCCACTGGGGCCAACGTCCTGACTTTC | CASRSSRVPTGANVLTF
few | TRBJ1-2 | . | TRBV20-1 | 15 | TGCAGTGCTAGAGACCCCGCCGAGGGGCCCTATGGCTACACCTTC | CSARDPAEGPYGYTF
few | TRBJ1-1 | . | TRBV28 | 14 | TGTGCCAGCAGCGGTTTTAAAGGGAACACTGAAGCTTTCTTT | CASSGFKGNTEAFF
few | TRBJ2-3 | TRBD1 | TRBV4-3 | 16 | TGCGCCAGCAGCAGGGGGCTAACGGGGTCCACAGATACGCAGTATTTT | CASSRGLTGSTDTQYF
. | TRBJ2-5 | TRBD2 | TRBV11-2 | 18 | TGTGCCAGCAGCCCCTGGTTAGCGGGGGGGCCGGAGCTAGAGACCCAGTACTTC | CASSPWLAGGPELETQYF
many | TRBJ1-2 | . | TRBV12-3/TRBV12-4 | 13 | TGTGCCAGCAGTCAGACACTTAACTATGGCTACACCTTC | CASSQTLNYGYTF
. | TRBJ2-3 | . | TRBV5-1 | 16 | TGCGCCAGCAGCTTGGTTCGCGGAGTAGCACCAGATACGCAGTATTTT | CASSLVRGVAPDTQYF
many | TRBJ2-1 | TRBD1 | TRBV3-1 | 14 | TGCGCCAGCAGCTTGGGGACAGGGGGCTATGAGCAGTTCTTC | CASSLGTGGYEQFF
few | TRBJ2-3 | . | TRBV6-2/TRBV6-3 | 15 | TGTGCCAGCAGTTACTCTAGCGACCCAACCAATACGCAGTATTTT | CASSYSSDPTNTQYF
. | TRBJ2-5 | . | TRBV20-1 | 12 | . | CSASGPAWTQYF
few | TRBJ2-2 | TRBD2 | TRBV11-2 | 19 | TGTGCCAGCAGCTCCCAGACTAGCGGGGGACTTCACCACACCGGGGAGCTGTTTTTT | CASSSQTSGGLHHTGELFF
few | TRBJ2-5 | . | TRBV30 | 12 | TGTGCCTGGGGGGGAGTACAAGAGACCCAGTACTTC | CAWGGVQETQYF
. | TRBJ2-3 | . | TRBV19 | 15 | TGTGCCAGTAAACGGAGGGGACCGTCCACAGATACGCAGTATTTT | CASKRRGPSTDTQYF
few | TRBJ1-1 | . | TRBV6-1 | 14 | TGTGCCAGCAGGGCCCGAGTTCTGAACACTGAAGCTTTCTTT | CASRARVLNTEAFF
. | TRBJ1-1 | . | TRBV6-2/TRBV6-3 | 15 | TGTGCCAGCAATAAGGGACGCAGGATGAACACTGAAGCTTTCTTT | CASNKGRRMNTEAFF
many | TRBJ1-1 | . | TRBV7-2 | 14 | TGTGCCAGCAGCCCCCACGGGGGGTATGGTGAAGCTTTCTTT | CASSPHGGYGEAFF
few | TRBJ2-5 | . | TRBV6-2/TRBV6-3 | 13 | TGTGCCAGCAAGGGTACAGTGCGGGAGACCCAGTACTTC | CASKGTVRETQYF
. | TRBJ2-7 | TRBD1 | TRBV12-3/TRBV12-4 | 15 | TGTGCCAGCAGCTCCTACTACAGGGGATCCTACGAGCAGTACTTC | CASSSYYRGSYEQYF